The 4 T cell receptor beta chains reported below all come from one sample, sequenced in a study of regulatory T cells in long-lasting Graves disease. To make TCR beta libraries, researchers used iRepertoire HTBI primers and Arm-PCR of CDR3 regions. Each CDR3 protein gets one entry after TCRdb re-called the multiplex PCR reads with MiXCR. The repertoire includes roughly 700,000 distinct CDR3 sequences, about 32% of them detected once, and 35% to 55% sits in the top ten. Time point noted: persistent/refractory GD, antithyroid drugs over 5 years with positive TRAb. There was RNA extracted from PBMCs, and the TCR library was made from it. Sequenced material: peripheral blood mononuclear cells (PBMCs), taken when the disease was refractory, from a patient treated with antithyroid drugs. The receptors were sampled from a female donor with Graves disease.

The chain is built from TRBV5-1 and TRBJ1-5; the D is unclear. The V gene lost 1 base and the J gene lost 5 bases, with 13 bases spanning the gap. The CDR3 is made up of 15 amino acids. Germline V CDR1 and CDR2: SGHRS, YFSETQ. The CDR3 reads CASSLTGDSDQPQHF. In DNA form, the CDR3 reads TGCGCCAGCAGCTTGACCGGGGATAGTGATCAGCCCCAGCATTTT.

This clonotype has just a few counts. The rearrangement uses TRBV6-2 or TRBV6-3 and TRBJ1-6; weak D call: TRBD1 (6 bases). V lost 5 bases to trimming and J lost 2 bases, with 22 bases between them. Germline V lookup: CDR1 MNHEY, CDR2 SVGEGT. CDR3 length equals 19 residues. The CDR3: CASSDSGGQRRTYNSPLHF. In DNA, the CDR3 is TGTGCCAGCAGTGATTCCGGGGGCCAAAGAAGGACCTATAATTCACCCCTCCACTTT.

The chain uses TRBV20-1 and TRBJ2-7; maybe TRBD1 (6 bases). Germline V CDR1 and CDR2: DFQATT, SNEGSKA (reference sequence). The ends were cut back, 6 bases at V and 2 bases at J, with 20 bases in the middle. This CDR3 has 15 residues. CDR3 protein: CSAETPGEGPYEQYF. CDR3 nucleotides: TGCAGTGCAGAGACCCCAGGGGAAGGACCCTACGAGCAGTACTTC.

The chain has TRBV7-6 and TRBJ2-3; no firm D call. This CDR3 has 13 residues. The V end lost 4 bases, the J end lost 1 base, and 6 bases lay between the germline ends. Looked up from germline, CDR1 is SGHVS and CDR2 is FNYEAQ. The CDR3 bases are TGTGCCAGCAGCTCTTGGGGCACAGATACGCAGTATTTT. Protein sequence: CASSSWGTDTQYF.